Presented here are 19 T cell receptor beta chains from one specimen sequenced in a study of post-analysis software for immune sequencing data. The antigens these receptors bind are not known. The authors incorporated unique molecular identifiers into the TCR beta cDNA libraries. From the PCR reads, TCRdb called clonotypes with MiXCR, one entry per CDR3 protein. The repertoire holds 750,000 to 950,000 distinct CDR3 sequences, with roughly 50% as singletons. Overall study results and limits: TRBV5-6, TRBV5-1 and TRBV20-1 were among roughly five TRBV segments more frequent in patients than controls.

The sequenced sample consisted of blood. The receptors originated from a girl aged 10-17 years with multiple sclerosis.

The J gene is TRBJ2-5, the V gene TRBV5-1; D assignment may be TRBD1 or TRBD2 (6 bases each). Trimming took 4 bases from V and 2 from J, leaving 15 bases between them. Germline CDR1 is SGHRS and CDR2 is YFSETQ. This CDR3 region has 15 residues. The CDR3 is CASSGPGGGQETQYF. The CDR3, as DNA: TGCGCCAGCAGCGGCCCAGGAGGGGGACAAGAGACCCAGTACTTC.

This clonotype was counted between two and nine times. The V and J genes are TRBV10-3 and TRBJ2-1; D is ambiguous. The V end lost 2 bases, the J end lost 9 bases, and 8 bases lay between the germline ends. The CDR3 is 12 residues long. Per germline, CDR1 ENHRY and CDR2 SYGVKD. CDR3 nucleotides: TGTGCCATCAGTGAGGGGATCAGTGAGCAGTTCTTC. The encoded protein is CAISEGISEQFF.

The chain couples TRBV20-1 to TRBJ2-3; TRBD2 agrees at 11 bases. Trimming at V came to 3 bases and at J to 5 bases, leaving 7 bases not matched to a gene. Germline lookup yields CDR1 DFQATT and CDR2 SNEGSKA (reference sequence). The CDR3 contains 15 residues. The CDR3 region is CSASGASGRIDTQYF. The CDR3 DNA reads TGCAGTGCTAGTGGGGCTAGCGGGAGGATAGATACGCAGTATTTT.

V gene TRBV2 combines with J gene TRBJ1-2; D may be TRBD1 (6 bases). Per the germline V gene, CDR1 is SNHLY and CDR2 is FYNNEI. Trimming took 6 bases from V and 2 from J, leaving 10 bases between them. The CDR3 extends over 13 amino acids. The CDR3 here is CASRITGNYGYTF. In DNA, the CDR3 is TGTGCCAGCAGGATAACAGGGAACTATGGCTACACCTTC.

This sequence joins TRBV29-1 and TRBJ2-1; TRBD1 is a possible D gene (6 bases). The CDR3 is 12 amino acids. Trimming took 7 bases from V and 6 from J, leaving 13 bases between them. Looked up from germline, CDR1 is SQVTM and CDR2 is ANQGSEA. The CDR3 nucleotides are TGCAGCGCGGGCGGACAGAGCAATGAGCAGTTCTTC. Encoded protein: CSAGGQSNEQFF.

This chain joins TRBV18 and TRBJ1-5; 9 bases are shared with TRBD1. The germline V gene encodes CDR1 KGHSH and CDR2 LQKENI. The ends lost 1 base at V and 6 bases at J; junction bases unmatched: 4. The CDR3 covers 15 residues. This CDR3 is CASSPRGQGGQPQHF. The CDR3 nucleotides are TGTGCCAGCTCACCACGGGGACAGGGAGGTCAGCCCCAGCATTTT. The full variable domain, completed using reference TRBV18 and TRBJ1-5, is NAGVMQNPRHLVRRRGQEARLRCSPMKGHSHVYWYRQLPEEGLKFMVYLQKENIIDESGMPKERFSAEFPKEGPSILRIQQVVRGDSAAYFCASSPRGQGGQPQHFGDGTRLSIL.

About this clonotype itself: The junction departs from germline at one end; a sequencing error may be responsible. CDR3 nucleotides: TGCGCCAGCAGCTCTGCTTTAAGCGGGGGGCGATACAATGGGCAGTTCTTC. Translation gives CASSSALSGGRYNGQFF. This chain joins TRBV5-1 and TRBJ2-1; TRBD2 matches at 9 bases. Germline CDR1 is SGHRS and CDR2 is YFSETQ. This CDR3 has 17 amino acids.

V is TRBV29-1 and J is TRBJ2-3; TRBD2 aligns across 7 bases. V lost 7 bases to trimming and J lost 6 bases; unmatched junction nucleotides: 13. Germline CDR1 is SQVTM and CDR2 is ANQGSEA. The CDR3 spans 14 residues. CDR3 amino acids: CSAAQAGEGDTQYF. In nucleotides, the CDR3 is TGCAGCGCCGCGCAGGCGGGAGAGGGGGATACGCAGTATTTT.

The chain has TRBV20-1 and TRBJ1-1; 7 bases agree with TRBD1. Looked up from germline, CDR1 is DFQATT and CDR2 is SNEGSKA (reference sequence). This CDR3 region has 15 residues. Trimming removed 5 bases from V and 4 bases from J; junction bases left unmatched: 13. CDR3 loop: CSAPRTGRTSTEAFF. CDR3 bases: TGCAGTGCTCCTCGGACAGGACGAACTTCCACTGAAGCTTTCTTT.

This clonotype was detected ten times or more. The chain's CDR3 is CASSFGEETQYF. CDR3 coding DNA: TGTGCCAGCAGCTTTGGGGAAGAGACCCAGTACTTC. The chain recombines TRBV7-9 with TRBJ2-5, with D unclear. The CDR3 is 12 amino acids. Per the germline V gene, CDR1 is SEHNR and CDR2 is FQNEAQ (reference sequence). The germline V and J ends were trimmed by 3 bases and 3 bases, with 5 bases remaining between them. Based on the CDR3 plus reference TRBV7-9 and TRBJ2-5, the full variable domain is DTGVSQNPRHKITKRGQNVTFRCDPISEHNRLYWYRQTLGQGPEFLTYFQNEAQLEKSRLLSDRFSAERPKGSFSTLEIQRTEQGDSAMYLCASSFGEETQYFGPGTRLLVL.

The chain carries TRBV20-1 and TRBJ2-4; possible D gene TRBD1, 6 bases. This CDR3 spans 13 amino acids. V dropped 4 bases and J dropped 3 bases, with 10 bases sitting between them. Germline CDR1 is DFQATT and CDR2 is SNEGSKA (reference sequence). CDR3: CSAKQGYKNIQYF. The CDR3 bases are TGCAGTGCTAAACAGGGATACAAAAACATTCAGTACTTC.

The chain combines TRBV7-8 with TRBJ2-7, with a weak D call TRBD2 (5 bases). Trimming removed 0 bases from V and 5 bases from J, with 8 bases in between. From germline, CDR1 is SGHVS and CDR2 FQNEAQ. CDR3 size: 13 residues. Here the CDR3 reads CASSLAWRDEQYF. The CDR3 coding sequence is TGTGCCAGCAGCTTAGCGTGGCGGGACGAGCAGTACTTC.

This clonotype was picked up a small number of times. The rearrangement links TRBV7-2 to TRBJ2-1; no clear D. Trimming cost V 6 bases and J 8 bases, with 14 bases left between them. Germline V gives CDR1 SGHTA, CDR2 FQGNSA. The CDR3 spans 13 residues. The DNA for the CDR3 is TGTGCCAGCAGTTTTGGGCGGAGCTATGAGCAGTTCTTC. Its translation: CASSFGRSYEQFF.

DNA of the CDR3: TGTGCCAGCAGCTTAGACTCTCAGCCCCAGCATTTT. Amino acids: CASSLDSQPQHF. The chain combines TRBV7-9 with TRBJ1-5; unclear D gene. Germline-derived CDR1 and CDR2 are SEHNR and FQNEAQ (reference sequence). Trimming took 1 base from V and 6 from J, leaving 4 bases between them. The CDR3 is 12 residues long.

The chain recombines TRBV11-2 with TRBJ2-7; TRBD1 matches at 9 bases. Germline values: CDR1 SGHAT, CDR2 FQNNGV. This CDR3 has 15 residues. With 3 bases clipped from V and 2 bases from J, the junction kept 5 bases outside the gene matches. The CDR3 loop reads CASSFPDRGPYEQYF. The CDR3 DNA is TGTGCCAGCAGCTTTCCGGACAGGGGCCCCTACGAGCAGTACTTC. The full variable domain, with the rest looked up from reference TRBV11-2 and TRBJ2-7, is EAGVAQSPRYKIIEKRQSVAFWCNPISGHATLYWYQQILGQGPKLLIQFQNNGVVDDSQLPKDRFSAERLKGVDSTLKIQPAKLEDSAVYLCASSFPDRGPYEQYFGPGTRLTVT.

CDR3 bases: TGTGCCAGCAGCCAGGGGTTCCCTGTTAACTATGGCTACACCTTC. Residues: CASSQGFPVNYGYTF. The J gene is TRBJ1-2, the V gene TRBV4-2; no reliable D call. CDR1 is LGHNA and CDR2 is YNFKEQ in the germline V gene. The CDR3 runs 15 residues. Trimming left V 3 bases short and J 1 base short, with 12 bases between.

The genes are TRBV29-1 and TRBJ2-4, with a possible D match to TRBD2 (5 bases). This CDR3 region has 12 residues. The V end lost 7 bases, the J end lost 8 bases, and 15 bases lay between the germline ends. CDR1 SQVTM and CDR2 ANQGSEA come from the germline V gene. The CDR3 loop is CSAEGDWHIQYF. CDR3 coding DNA: TGCAGCGCCGAGGGCGATTGGCACATTCAGTACTTC.

The CDR3: CASSFGGGRQPQHF. Here the CDR3 DNA reads TGTGCCAGCAGCTTCGGAGGAGGGCGTCAGCCCCAGCATTTT. The chain couples TRBV5-5 to TRBJ1-5; no clear D gene. Germline V CDR1 and CDR2: SGHKS, YYEKEE (reference sequence). V lost 2 bases and J 6 bases, leaving 12 bases between the germline ends. The CDR3 is 14 amino acids.

This clonotype came up once. The chain has TRBV7-9 and TRBJ1-2; tentative D call: TRBD1 (6 bases). There are 18 residues in the CDR3. The germline V gene encodes CDR1 SEHNR and CDR2 FQNEAQ (reference sequence). The V and J ends lost 1 base and 10 bases respectively, with 28 bases between them. The CDR3 reads CASSLGYRVVPWINAYTF. The CDR3 DNA sequence: TGTGCCAGCAGCTTAGGGTACAGGGTGGTGCCCTGGATAAATGCCTACACCTTC.